The 17 T cell receptor beta chains listed next were all sequenced from one sample in a study of CD8+CD57+ T cells in acquired aplastic anemia. It was genomic DNA that served as the template for profiling TCR beta VDJ and CDR3. Via MiXCR, TCRdb re-called the reads, giving one row per CDR3 protein. The table includes over 150,000 distinct CDR3 sequences, 48% detected once. An expansion of CD8+CD57+ cells by flow cytometry had been shown in patients chosen for sequencing. The sequenced sample was sorted CD4+, CD8+, or CD8+CD57+ T cells (not recorded which) from PBMCs. The receptors were gathered from a human donor with aplastic anemia.

Points on this clonotype: One end of the junction is discordant with germline, which a read error may explain. This chain connects TRBV2 to TRBJ1-6; D gene ambiguous. In germline, CDR1 is SNHLY, CDR2 FYNNEI. CDR3 size: 16 residues. The CDR3 sequence: CASSERAGAYNSPLHF. CDR3 DNA sequence: TGTGCCAGTAGTGAACGGGCAGGAGCTTATAATTCACCCCTCCACTTT.

The sample holds one count of this clonotype. The chain links TRBV15 to TRBJ2-2; D is ambiguous. CDR3 size: 13 residues. The germline CDR1 and CDR2 sequences are LNHNV and YYDKDF (reference sequence). V lost 5 bases and J 8 bases, leaving 12 bases between the germline ends. CDR3 protein: CATSGHITGELFF. The CDR3 DNA is TGTGCCACCAGCGGCCACATAACGGGGGAGCTGTTTTTT.

This clonotype was seen only a few times. The V call is TRBV2, the J call TRBJ1-6; tentatively, D is TRBD1 (5 bases). CDR1 is SNHLY and CDR2 is FYNNEI in the germline V gene. V shed 4 bases and J shed 7 bases, with 11 bases lying between them. The CDR3 totals 14 residues. The CDR3 DNA is TGTGCCAGCAGTGCGTTAGAGGGGAATTCACCCCTCCACTTT. Its protein product is CASSALEGNSPLHF.

The V and J genes are TRBV7-8 and TRBJ2-1, with TRBD2 matching over 10 bases. The CDR3 spans 17 residues. The germline V gene has CDR1 SGHVS and CDR2 FQNEAQ. V was clipped by 1 base and J by 4 bases; unmatched bases: 7. CDR3 protein: CASSLVRRTSGYNEQFF. CDR3 coding DNA: TGTGCCAGCAGCTTAGTGCGGCGGACTAGCGGATACAATGAGCAGTTCTTC. Combining the CDR3 with reference TRBV7-8 and TRBJ2-1 gives the whole variable domain GAGVSQSPRYKVAKRGQDVALRCDPISGHVSLFWYQQALGQGPEFLTYFQNEAQLDKSGLPSDRFFAERPEGSVSTLKIQRTQQEDSAVYLCASSLVRRTSGYNEQFFGPGTRLTVL.

This clonotype showed up many times. The V call is TRBV7-6, the J call TRBJ2-1; the D is unclear. The V gene's germline CDR1 is SGHVS and CDR2 FNYEAQ. The CDR3 is 12 residues long. With 0 bases removed from V and 6 bases from J, the gap between germline ends came to 3 bases. CDR3: CASSLAANEQFF. CDR3 DNA: TGTGCCAGCAGCTTAGCGGCCAATGAGCAGTTCTTC.

On this clonotype: One end of the junction does not line up with germline, which may come from a read error. The chain carries TRBV2 and TRBJ1-4; D uncertain. The germline gives CDR1 SNHLY, CDR2 FYNNEI. CDR3 length equals 14 residues. The CDR3 DNA reads as TGTGCCAGCAGAAGGAACCTAACTAATGAAGAACTGTTTTTT. This encodes CASRRNLTNEELFF.

This clonotype has just a few counts. The junction and the germline gene differ at one end; a read error may be behind it. The chain is built from TRBV5-6 and TRBJ2-7, with D perhaps TRBD1 (6 bases). The CDR3 extends over 15 amino acids. Per the germline V gene, CDR1 is SGHDT and CDR2 is YYEEEE. CDR3 DNA: TGTGCCAGCAGCTCCAGGGGCAGGAGTAACTACGGGCAGTACTTC. Encoded protein: CASSSRGRSNYGQYF.

Ten or more counts support this clonotype. The rearrangement uses TRBV4-1 and TRBJ2-7; 8 positions agree with TRBD2. Trimming cost V 0 bases and J 6 bases; bases outside gene matches: 4. The CDR3 spans 14 residues. Germline loops: CDR1 MGHRA, CDR2 YSYEKL. CDR3 protein: CASSQDGTSGEQYF. The CDR3, as DNA: TGCGCCAGCAGCCAAGACGGGACTAGTGGCGAGCAGTACTTC.

This clonotype appeared once. The chain is built from TRBV15 and TRBJ1-2; D is undetermined. CDR3 size: 15 residues. From germline, CDR1 is LNHNV and CDR2 YYDKDF (reference sequence). The ends were cut back, 0 bases at V and 12 bases at J, with 20 bases in the middle. CDR3 sequence (DNA): TGTGCCACCAGCAGAGATCCTACGAGTAACTCTGGAAACACCTTC. Encoded protein: CATSRDPTSNSGNTF.

This chain uses TRBV2 with TRBJ2-5; D may be TRBD2 (6 bases). The CDR3 runs 15 residues. In germline, CDR1 is SNHLY, CDR2 FYNNEI. The V gene lost 4 bases and the J gene lost 2 bases, with 14 bases spanning the gap. CDR3 in amino acids: CASSVSGGVQETQYF. The CDR3 DNA reads as TGTGCCAGCAGTGTGTCCGGGGGAGTTCAAGAGACCCAGTACTTC.

Comment on this clonotype: Just one base apart from a much larger clone, this may be a read error. The chain joins TRBV3-1 to TRBJ1-1, with D hard to call. V dropped 1 base and J dropped 10 bases, with 7 bases sitting between them. Germline lookup yields CDR1 LGHDT and CDR2 YNNKEL (reference sequence). CDR3 size: 11 residues. The CDR3 is CASSQGAGAFF. The CDR3 DNA reads TGTGCCAGCAGCCAAGGGGCAGGAGCTTTCTTT.

This clonotype was counted a few times. The chain couples TRBV3-1 to TRBJ1-2; a possible D gene is TRBD1 (6 bases). Trimming removed 1 base from V and 8 bases from J, with 20 bases in between. The germline gives CDR1 LGHDT, CDR2 YNNKEL (reference sequence). The CDR3 runs 16 residues. This CDR3 reads CASSQVGGAISVGYTF. DNA for the CDR3: TGTGCCAGCAGCCAAGTTGGGGGGGCAATATCCGTAGGCTACACCTTC.

As concerns this clonotype: At one end the junction does not follow the germline gene, possibly because of a read error. The genes are TRBV2 and TRBJ1-3; D uncertain. Germline CDR1 SNHLY, CDR2 FYNNEI. The CDR3 length is 14 residues. CDR3 nucleotide sequence: TGTGCCAGCAGTGGGTGGGAGTCTGGAAACACCATAGATTTT. Translated: CASSGWESGNTIDF.

The V call is TRBV29-1, the J call TRBJ1-2; possible D gene TRBD1, 6 bases. The germline V gene has CDR1 SQVTM and CDR2 ANQGSEA. The CDR3 has 13 amino acids. The V end was cut by 3 bases, the J end by 5 bases, with 13 bases between. CDR3 loop: CSVDSGTRYGYTF. CDR3 DNA sequence: TGCAGCGTTGACTCCGGGACACGTTATGGCTACACCTTC.

In its sample, this clonotype was seen a few times. This chain joins TRBV2 and TRBJ1-2; a weak D match, TRBD1 (6 bases). This CDR3 contains 14 residues. Germline values: CDR1 SNHLY, CDR2 FYNNEI. Trimming pared 7 bases from V and 3 bases from J, leaving 15 bases between. In nucleotides, the CDR3 is TGTGCCAGCACCCTGGACAGCAGGGACTATGGCTACACCTTC. It codes for CASTLDSRDYGYTF.

The chain links TRBV5-8 to TRBJ1-5; no definite D call. This CDR3 contains 14 residues. Deletions cut 0 bases from V and 4 bases from J, with 8 bases between. Per germline, CDR1 SGHTS and CDR2 YDEGEE. This chain's CDR3 is CASSLVRTNQPQHF. The CDR3 DNA is TGTGCCAGCAGCTTGGTTCGGACTAATCAGCCCCAGCATTTT.

The genes are TRBV5-4 and TRBJ1-3, with 9 bases fitting TRBD1. The V segment lost 3 bases and the J segment 1 base; nucleotides outside the gene matches: 5. Germline V lookup: CDR1 SGHNT, CDR2 YYREEE (reference sequence). The CDR3 length is 16 residues. The CDR3 nucleotides are TGTGCCAGCAGCTCCCCGGGACAGGGTTCTGGAAACACCATATATTTT. As protein: CASSSPGQGSGNTIYF.